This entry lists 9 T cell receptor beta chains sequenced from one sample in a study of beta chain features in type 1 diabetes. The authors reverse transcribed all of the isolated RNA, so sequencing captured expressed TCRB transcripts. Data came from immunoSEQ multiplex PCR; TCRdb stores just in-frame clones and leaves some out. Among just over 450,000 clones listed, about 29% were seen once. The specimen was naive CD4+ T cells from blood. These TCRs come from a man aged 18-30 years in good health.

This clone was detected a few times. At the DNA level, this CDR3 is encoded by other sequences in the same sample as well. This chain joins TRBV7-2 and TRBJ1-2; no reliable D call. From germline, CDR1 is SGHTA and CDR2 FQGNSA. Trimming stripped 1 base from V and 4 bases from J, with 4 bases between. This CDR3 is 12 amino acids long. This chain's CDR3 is CASSLEGYGYTF. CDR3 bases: TGTGCCAGCAGCTTAGAGGGCTATGGCTACACCTTC.

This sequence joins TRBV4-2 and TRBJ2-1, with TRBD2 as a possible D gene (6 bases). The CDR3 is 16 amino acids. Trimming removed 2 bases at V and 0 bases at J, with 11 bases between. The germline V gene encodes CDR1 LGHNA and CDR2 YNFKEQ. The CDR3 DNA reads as TGTGCCAGCAGCCAACATCGGGGGAGCTCCTACAATGAGCAGTTCTTC. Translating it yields CASSQHRGSSYNEQFF.

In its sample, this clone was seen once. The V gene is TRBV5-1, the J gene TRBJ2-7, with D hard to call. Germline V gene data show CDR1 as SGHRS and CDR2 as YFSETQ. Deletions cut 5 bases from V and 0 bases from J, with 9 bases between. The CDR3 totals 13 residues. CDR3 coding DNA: TGCGCCAGCAGTTATGACGGCTCCTACGAGCAGTACTTC. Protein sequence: CASSYDGSYEQYF.

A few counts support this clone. The CDR3 DNA follows: TGTGCCAGTAGTAGCGGGGGCTTCTCAGAGACCCAGTACTTC. Amino acid sequence: CASSSGGFSETQYF. The chain couples TRBV19 to TRBJ2-5; D is possibly TRBD2 (7 bases). Trimming left V 4 bases short and J 4 bases short, with 13 bases between. The CDR3 contains 14 residues. Looked up from germline, CDR1 is LNHDA and CDR2 is SQIVND (reference sequence).

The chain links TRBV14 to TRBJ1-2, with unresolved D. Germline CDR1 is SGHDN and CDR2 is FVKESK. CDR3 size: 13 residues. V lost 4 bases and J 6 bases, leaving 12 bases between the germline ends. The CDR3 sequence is CASSPRPSDGYTF. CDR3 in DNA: TGTGCCAGCAGCCCCCGACCTTCGGATGGCTACACCTTC.

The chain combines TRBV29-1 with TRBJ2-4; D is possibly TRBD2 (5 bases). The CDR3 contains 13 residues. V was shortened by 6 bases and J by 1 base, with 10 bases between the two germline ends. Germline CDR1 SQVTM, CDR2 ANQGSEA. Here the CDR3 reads CSVQRIAKNIQYF. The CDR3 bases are TGCAGCGTCCAGCGGATTGCCAAAAACATTCAGTACTTC.

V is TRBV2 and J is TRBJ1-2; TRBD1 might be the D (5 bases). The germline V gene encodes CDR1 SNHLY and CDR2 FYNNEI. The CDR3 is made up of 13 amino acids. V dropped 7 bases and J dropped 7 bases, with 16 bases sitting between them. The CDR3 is CASNLRRDRGYTF. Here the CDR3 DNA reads TGTGCCAGCAATCTCCGCAGGGATCGTGGCTACACCTTC.

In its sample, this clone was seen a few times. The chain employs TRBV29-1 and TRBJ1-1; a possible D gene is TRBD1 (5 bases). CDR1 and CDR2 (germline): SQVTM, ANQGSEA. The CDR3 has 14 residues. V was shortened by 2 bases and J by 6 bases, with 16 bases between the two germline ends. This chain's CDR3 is CSVENGGLFAEAFF. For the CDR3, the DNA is TGCAGCGTTGAAAACGGGGGTCTTTTCGCTGAAGCTTTCTTT.

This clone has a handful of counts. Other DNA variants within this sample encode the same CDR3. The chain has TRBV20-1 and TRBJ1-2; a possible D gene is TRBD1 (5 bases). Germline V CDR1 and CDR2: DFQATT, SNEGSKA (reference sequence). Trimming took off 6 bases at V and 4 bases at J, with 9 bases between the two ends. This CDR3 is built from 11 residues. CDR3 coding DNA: TGCAGTGCAAGACAGTCCTATGGCTACACCTTC. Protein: CSARQSYGYTF.